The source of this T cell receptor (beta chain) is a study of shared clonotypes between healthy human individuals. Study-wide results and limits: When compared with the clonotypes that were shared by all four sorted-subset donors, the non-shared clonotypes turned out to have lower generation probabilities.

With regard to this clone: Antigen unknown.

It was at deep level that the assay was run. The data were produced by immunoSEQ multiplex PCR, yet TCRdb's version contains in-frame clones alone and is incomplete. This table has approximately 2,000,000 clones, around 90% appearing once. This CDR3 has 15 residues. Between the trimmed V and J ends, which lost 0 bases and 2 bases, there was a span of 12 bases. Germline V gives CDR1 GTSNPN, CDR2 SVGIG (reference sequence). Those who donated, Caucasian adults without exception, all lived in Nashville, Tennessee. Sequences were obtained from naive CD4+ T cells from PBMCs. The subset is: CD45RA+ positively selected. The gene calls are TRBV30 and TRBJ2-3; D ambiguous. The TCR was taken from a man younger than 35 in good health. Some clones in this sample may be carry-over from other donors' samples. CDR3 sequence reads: CAWSVLAYHTDTQYF. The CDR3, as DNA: TGTGCCTGGAGTGTACTCGCTTATCACACAGATACGCAGTATTTT.